The following is a T cell receptor (beta chain) sequence with its context. Germline-derived CDR1 and CDR2 are SEHNR and FQNEAQ (reference sequence). Trimming cost V 6 bases and J 8 bases; bases outside gene matches: 0. The CDR3 has 12 residues. This sample was included in a study of T cells in Graves' hyperthyroidism and ophthalmopathy. The investigators amplified TCR beta CDR3 regions from RNA transcripts. The HTBI primer set served for first-round RT-PCR of the TCR CDR3. TCRdb reprocessed the multiplex PCR reads with MiXCR, giving one entry per CDR3 protein. The table has about 610,000 distinct CDR3 sequences, roughly 15% seen once.

The receptor was derived from a woman between 40 and 55 years old with Graves' ophthalmopathy. Sequenced: blood. The chain combines TRBV7-9 with TRBJ1-6; TRBD1 matches 8 bases. The CDR3 DNA follows: TGTGCCAGCAGGGACAGGGATTCACCCCTCCACTTT. Encoded protein: CASRDRDSPLHF. Full variable domain (rest looked up from reference TRBV7-9 and TRBJ1-6): DTGVSQNPRHKITKRGQNVTFRCDPISEHNRLYWYRQTLGQGPEFLTYFQNEAQLEKSRLLSDRFSAERPKGSFSTLEIQRTEQGDSAMYLCASRDRDSPLHFGNGTRLTVT.